This T cell receptor (beta chain) emerged from a study of cytomegalovirus exposure and HLA in healthy donors. V lost 8 bases, J lost 7 bases, and 14 bases lay in between. CDR3 length: 13 residues. The germline gives CDR1 MNHEY, CDR2 SVGAGI. General observations from the study: It was taken for granted in presence/absence analyses that sequencing depth across donors was roughly uniform.

The sample holds a few counts of this clone. Antigen: not known. Use of 60 Vbeta and 13 Jbeta primers characterized the PCR. TCRdb keeps only in-frame clones here, not all; method: immunoSEQ multiplex PCR. The data hold 110,000 to 150,000 clones, with about 75% observed a single time. The receptor was isolated from a man aged 40-55 years in good health and CMV-seronegative. The rearrangement links TRBV6-5 to TRBJ1-4; tentatively, D is TRBD1 (6 bases). The sample consisted of PBMCs. This CDR3 reads CASAPGHGEKLFF. The CDR3 bases are TGTGCCAGCGCTCCGGGACACGGTGAAAAACTGTTTTTT.